The sequence of this TCR beta chain was determined in a study of human T cells and chemical hapten exposure. Background on the study: TCR yields per sample varied mostly from small pooled library volume differences.

In this sample, this clonotype turned up once. Specified time point: patch test 3, about 24 weeks after DPC sensitization. Documented treatment: therapeutic diphenylcyclopropenone sensitization with weekly scalp DPC. The CDR3 is 14 amino acids. Trimming took 7 bases from V and 6 from J, leaving 19 bases between them. CDR1 MNHEY and CDR2 SMNVEV come from the germline V gene (reference sequence). Within the library, unique molecular identifiers were attached to each individual cDNA molecule. One entry per CDR3 protein results from TCRdb running MiXCR on the RACE reads. The sample has 180,000 or so distinct CDR3 sequences; around 23% are singletons.

This TCR came from a woman in her 40s with alopecia areata. Some clones in this sample may be carry-over from other donors' samples. The gene calls are TRBV27 and TRBJ2-7, with D possibly TRBD1 on 5 matching bases. Sample: whole blood, taken in connection with sensitization to the hapten diphenylcyclopropenone (DPC). CDR3 sequence (DNA): TGTGCCAGCACCCCCTGGGGCAGACCTCTCGAGCAGTACTTC. Translating gives CASTPWGRPLEQYF.